This T cell receptor beta chain was sequenced in a study of OX40 agonist ivuxolimab in advanced cancers. V was pared by 3 bases and J by 0 bases, with 10 bases between. In germline, CDR1 is SGHRS, CDR2 YFSETQ. The CDR3 spans 14 residues. Measured with immunoSEQ multiplex PCR; TCRdb has only the in-frame clones, and not every one. This sample has tens of thousands of clones; 91% occur once, and the top ten carry around 3.9%. The TCR comes from an adult with an advanced solid tumor such as melanoma, head and neck, liver or kidney cancer. This specimen consisted of CD4+ or CD8+ T cells sorted from blood, obtained in a trial of the OX40 agonist ivuxolimab. V gene TRBV5-1 combines with J gene TRBJ2-7; possible D gene TRBD2, 5 bases. Written as DNA, the CDR3 is TGCGCCAGCAGCTCGAGCGGCACCTCCTACGAGCAGTACTTC. Protein product: CASSSSGTSYEQYF.